This entry describes one T cell receptor beta chain. Generated by immunoSEQ multiplex PCR, the TCRdb table keeps only in-frame clones and is missing some. The sample lists around 330,000 clones, around 89% occurring once. This specimen comes from a study of blood T cell repertoires in COVID-19. J lost 3 bases, V lost 4 bases, and 14 bases had no gene match. The germline gives CDR1 SGDLS, CDR2 YYNGEE. The CDR3 extends over 19 amino acids. This TCR came from a woman in her thirties or forties who had recovered from COVID-19. The chain couples TRBV9 to TRBJ2-6, with 9 positions matching TRBD1. Sequencing was performed on PBMCs or T cells enriched from blood (not recorded which). The CDR3 reads CASSTGGGDRVNGANVLTF. CDR3 DNA sequence: TGTGCCAGCAGCACCGGAGGAGGGGACAGGGTAAATGGGGCCAACGTCCTGACTTTC.